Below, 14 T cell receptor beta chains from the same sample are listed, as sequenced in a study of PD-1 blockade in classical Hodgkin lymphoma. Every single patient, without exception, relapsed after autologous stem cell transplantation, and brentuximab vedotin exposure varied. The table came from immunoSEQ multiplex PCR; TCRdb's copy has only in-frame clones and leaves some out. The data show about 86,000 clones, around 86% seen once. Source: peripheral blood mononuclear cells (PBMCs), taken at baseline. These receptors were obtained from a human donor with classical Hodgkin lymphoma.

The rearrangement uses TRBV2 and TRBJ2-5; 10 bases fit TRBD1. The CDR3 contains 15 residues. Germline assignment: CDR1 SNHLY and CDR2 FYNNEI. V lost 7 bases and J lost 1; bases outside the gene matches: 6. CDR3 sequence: CASTRQGASQETQYF. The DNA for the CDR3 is TGTGCCAGCACCCGACAGGGGGCCTCCCAAGAGACCCAGTACTTC.

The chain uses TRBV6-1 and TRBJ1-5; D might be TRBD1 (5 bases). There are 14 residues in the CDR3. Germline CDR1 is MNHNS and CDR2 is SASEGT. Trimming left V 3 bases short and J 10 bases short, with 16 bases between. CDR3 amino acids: CASSEGQKWYPQHF. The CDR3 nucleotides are TGTGCCAGCAGTGAGGGGCAAAAATGGTACCCCCAGCATTTT.

The CDR3: CASSARQGPTYEQYF. CDR3 DNA: TGTGCCAGCAGTGCTCGGCAGGGGCCAACCTACGAGCAGTACTTC. This chain joins TRBV6-1 and TRBJ2-7, with D perhaps TRBD1 (6 bases). Trimming removed 4 bases at V and 2 bases at J, with 15 bases between. The V gene's germline CDR1 is MNHNS and CDR2 SASEGT. The CDR3 runs 15 residues.

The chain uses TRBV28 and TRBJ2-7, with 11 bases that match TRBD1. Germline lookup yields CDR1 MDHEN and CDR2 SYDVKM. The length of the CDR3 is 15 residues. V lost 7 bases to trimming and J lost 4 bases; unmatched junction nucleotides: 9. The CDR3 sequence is CASTPGTGGSYEQYF. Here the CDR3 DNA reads TGTGCCAGCACCCCCGGGACAGGGGGGTCGTACGAGCAGTACTTC.

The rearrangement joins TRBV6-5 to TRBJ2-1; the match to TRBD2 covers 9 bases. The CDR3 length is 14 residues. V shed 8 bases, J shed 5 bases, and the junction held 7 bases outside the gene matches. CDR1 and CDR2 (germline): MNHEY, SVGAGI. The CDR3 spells CASAHRGGDNEQFF. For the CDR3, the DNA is TGTGCCAGCGCCCACCGCGGGGGGGACAATGAGCAGTTCTTC.

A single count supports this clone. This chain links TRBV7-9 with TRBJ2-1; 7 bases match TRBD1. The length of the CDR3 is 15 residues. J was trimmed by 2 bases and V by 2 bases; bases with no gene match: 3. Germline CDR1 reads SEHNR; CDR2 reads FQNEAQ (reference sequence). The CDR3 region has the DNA TGTGCCAGCAGCTTAAGTCAGGGGGCCTACAATGAGCAGTTCTTC. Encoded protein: CASSLSQGAYNEQFF.

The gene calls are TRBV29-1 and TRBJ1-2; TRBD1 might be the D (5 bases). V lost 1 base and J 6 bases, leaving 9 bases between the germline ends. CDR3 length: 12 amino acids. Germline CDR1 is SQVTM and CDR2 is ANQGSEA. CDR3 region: CSVEGAGDGYTF. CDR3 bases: TGCAGCGTTGAAGGCGCGGGGGATGGCTACACCTTC.

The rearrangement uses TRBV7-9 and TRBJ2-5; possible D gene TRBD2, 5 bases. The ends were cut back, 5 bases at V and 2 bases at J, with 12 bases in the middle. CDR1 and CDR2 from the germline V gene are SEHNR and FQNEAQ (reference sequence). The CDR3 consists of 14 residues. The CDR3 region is CASSRSRGQETQYF. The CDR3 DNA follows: TGTGCCAGCAGCCGATCTCGGGGTCAAGAGACCCAGTACTTC.

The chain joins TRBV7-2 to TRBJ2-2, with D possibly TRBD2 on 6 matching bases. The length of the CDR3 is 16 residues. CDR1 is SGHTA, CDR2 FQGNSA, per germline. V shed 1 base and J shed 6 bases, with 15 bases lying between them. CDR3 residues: CASSLELGLDAGELFF. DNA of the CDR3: TGTGCCAGCAGCTTAGAATTGGGACTCGACGCCGGGGAGCTGTTTTTT.

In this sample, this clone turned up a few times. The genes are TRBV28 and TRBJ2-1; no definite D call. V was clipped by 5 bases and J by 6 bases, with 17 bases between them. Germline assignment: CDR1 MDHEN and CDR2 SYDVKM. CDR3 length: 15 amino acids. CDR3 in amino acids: CASSPLDLPSNEQFF. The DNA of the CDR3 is TGTGCCAGCAGTCCCCTCGACCTTCCTAGCAATGAGCAGTTCTTC.

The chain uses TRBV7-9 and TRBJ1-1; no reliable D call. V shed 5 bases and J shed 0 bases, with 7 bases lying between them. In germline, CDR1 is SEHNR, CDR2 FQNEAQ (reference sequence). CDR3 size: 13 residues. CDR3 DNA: TGTGCCAGCAGCCCCGGTTTGAACACTGAAGCTTTCTTT. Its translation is CASSPGLNTEAFF.

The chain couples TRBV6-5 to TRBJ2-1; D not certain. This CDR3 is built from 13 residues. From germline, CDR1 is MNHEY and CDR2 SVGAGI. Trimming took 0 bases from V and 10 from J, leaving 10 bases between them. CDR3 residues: CASSYSSATEQFF. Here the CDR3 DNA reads TGTGCCAGCAGTTACTCATCGGCCACCGAGCAGTTCTTC.

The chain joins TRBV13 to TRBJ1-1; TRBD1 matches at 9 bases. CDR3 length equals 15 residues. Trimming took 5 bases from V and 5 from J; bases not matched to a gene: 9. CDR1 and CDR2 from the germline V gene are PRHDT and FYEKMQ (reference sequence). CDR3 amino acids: CASSLQGARWTEAFF. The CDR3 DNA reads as TGTGCCAGCAGCCTACAGGGGGCGCGTTGGACTGAAGCTTTCTTT.

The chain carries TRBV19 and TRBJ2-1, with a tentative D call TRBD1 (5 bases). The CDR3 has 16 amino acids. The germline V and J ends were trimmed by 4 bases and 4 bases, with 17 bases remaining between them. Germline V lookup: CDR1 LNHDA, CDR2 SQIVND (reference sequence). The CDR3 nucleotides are TGTGCCAGTAGTACCCCCCCAGGGCTGTATTACAATGAGCAGTTCTTC. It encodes CASSTPPGLYYNEQFF.